This TCR beta chain was retrieved from a study of shared clonotypes between healthy human individuals. This clone was seen more than once but under ten times. Trimming left V 6 bases short and J 0 bases short, with 8 bases between. Germline CDR1 is SNHLY and CDR2 is FYNNEI. This CDR3 contains 14 residues. Sequencing used immunoSEQ multiplex PCR; TCRdb keeps in-frame clones, though not all of them. Among approximately 320,000 clones listed, around two thirds were seen once. This chain uses TRBV2 with TRBJ2-2; no clear D gene. The sample taken for sequencing was memory CD4+ T cells sorted from blood. Subset denoted: CD45RA-negative fraction. The receptor comes from a man aged 25-40 years in good health. The CDR3 loop reads CASRAFANTGELFF. Written as DNA, the CDR3 is TGTGCCAGCAGAGCTTTCGCGAACACCGGGGAGCTGTTTTTT. Looking up the rest from reference TRBV2 and TRBJ2-2 gives the full variable domain: EPEVTQTPSHQVTQMGQEVILRCVPISNHLYFYWYRQILGQKVEFLVSFYNNEISEKSEIFDDQFSVERPDGSNFTLKIRSTKLEDSAMYFCASRAFANTGELFFGEGSRLTVL.